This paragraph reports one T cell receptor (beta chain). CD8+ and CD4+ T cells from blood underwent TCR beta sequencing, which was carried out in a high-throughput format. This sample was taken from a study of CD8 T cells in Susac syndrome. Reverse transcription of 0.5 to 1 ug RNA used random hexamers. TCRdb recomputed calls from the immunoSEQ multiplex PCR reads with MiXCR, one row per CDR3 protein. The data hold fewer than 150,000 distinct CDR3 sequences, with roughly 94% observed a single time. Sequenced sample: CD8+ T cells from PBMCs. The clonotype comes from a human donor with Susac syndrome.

Here the CDR3 reads CASSSSRPSGMAHTYEQYF. The DNA of the CDR3 is TGTGCCAGCAGCTCCTCACGCCCAAGCGGGATGGCGCATACCTACGAGCAGTACTTC. V usage is TRBV7-9 and J usage is TRBJ2-7; 7 nucleotides align to TRBD2. The CDR3 has 19 amino acids. The germline gives CDR1 SEHNR, CDR2 FQNEAQ (reference sequence). The junction had 20 bases not matched to a gene; V was cut back by 4 bases and J by 2 bases.